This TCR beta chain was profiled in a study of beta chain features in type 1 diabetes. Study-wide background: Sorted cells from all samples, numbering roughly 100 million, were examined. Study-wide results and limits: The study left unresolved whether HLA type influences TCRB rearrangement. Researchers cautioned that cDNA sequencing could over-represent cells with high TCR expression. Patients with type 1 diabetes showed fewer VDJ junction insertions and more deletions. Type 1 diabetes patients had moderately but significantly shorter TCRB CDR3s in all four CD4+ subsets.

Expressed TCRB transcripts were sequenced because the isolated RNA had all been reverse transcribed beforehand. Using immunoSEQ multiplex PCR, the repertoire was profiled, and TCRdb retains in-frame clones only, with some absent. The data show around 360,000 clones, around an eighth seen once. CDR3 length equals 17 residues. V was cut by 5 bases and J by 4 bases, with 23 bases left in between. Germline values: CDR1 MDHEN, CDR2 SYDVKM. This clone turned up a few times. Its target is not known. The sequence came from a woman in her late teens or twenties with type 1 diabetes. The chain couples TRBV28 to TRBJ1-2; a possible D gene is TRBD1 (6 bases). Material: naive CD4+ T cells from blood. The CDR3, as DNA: TGTGCCAGCAGTGCCGACTGGGGGCAGAGGAAACCCTATGGCTACACCTTC. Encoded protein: CASSADWGQRKPYGYTF.